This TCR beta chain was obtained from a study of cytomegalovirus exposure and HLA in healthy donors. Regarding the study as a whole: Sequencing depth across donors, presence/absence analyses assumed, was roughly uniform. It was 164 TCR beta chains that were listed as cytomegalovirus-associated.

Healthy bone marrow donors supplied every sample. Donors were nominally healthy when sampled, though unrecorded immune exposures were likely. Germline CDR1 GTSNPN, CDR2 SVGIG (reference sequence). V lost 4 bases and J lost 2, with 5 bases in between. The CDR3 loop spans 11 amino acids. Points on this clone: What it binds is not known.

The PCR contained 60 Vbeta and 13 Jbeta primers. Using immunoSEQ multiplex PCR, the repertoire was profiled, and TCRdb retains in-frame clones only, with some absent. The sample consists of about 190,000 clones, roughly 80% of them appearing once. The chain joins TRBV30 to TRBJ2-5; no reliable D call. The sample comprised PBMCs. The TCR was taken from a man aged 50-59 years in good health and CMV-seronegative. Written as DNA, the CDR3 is TGTGCCTGGAACGGTCAAGAGACCCAGTACTTC. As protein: CAWNGQETQYF.